The source of this TCR beta chain is a study of blood T cell repertoires in COVID-19. The CDR3 totals 14 residues. Assay: immunoSEQ multiplex PCR; the TCRdb copy retains only in-frame clones and omits some. The sample includes 350,000 to 450,000 clones, under 90% of them seen just once. The sample was PBMCs or T cells enriched from blood (not recorded which). The genes are TRBV1 and TRBJ2-2; the table gives TRBD2 as D, unverified against the DNA. TRBV1 is a recognized pseudogene. The sequence derives from a woman aged 25 to 39 who had recovered from COVID-19. The CDR3 DNA is TGCACCAGCAGCCCGTACCGACGGGCCGGGGAGCTGTTTTTT. Protein product: CTSSPYRRAGELFF.